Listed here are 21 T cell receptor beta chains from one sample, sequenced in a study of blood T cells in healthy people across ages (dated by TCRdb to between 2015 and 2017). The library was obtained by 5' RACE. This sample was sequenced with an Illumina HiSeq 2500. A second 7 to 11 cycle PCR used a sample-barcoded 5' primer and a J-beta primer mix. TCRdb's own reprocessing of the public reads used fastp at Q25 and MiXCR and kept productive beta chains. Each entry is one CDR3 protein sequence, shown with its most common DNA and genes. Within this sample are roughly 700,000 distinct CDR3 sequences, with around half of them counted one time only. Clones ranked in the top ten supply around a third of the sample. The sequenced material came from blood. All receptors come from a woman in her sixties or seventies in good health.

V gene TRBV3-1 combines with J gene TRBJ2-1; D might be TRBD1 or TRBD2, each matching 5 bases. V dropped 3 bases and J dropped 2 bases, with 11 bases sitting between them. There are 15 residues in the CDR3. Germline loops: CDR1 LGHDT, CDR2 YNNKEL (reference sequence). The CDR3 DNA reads TGTGCCAGCAGCCAGGGGACGGTAGCCTACAATGAGCAGTTCTTC. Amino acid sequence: CASSQGTVAYNEQFF.

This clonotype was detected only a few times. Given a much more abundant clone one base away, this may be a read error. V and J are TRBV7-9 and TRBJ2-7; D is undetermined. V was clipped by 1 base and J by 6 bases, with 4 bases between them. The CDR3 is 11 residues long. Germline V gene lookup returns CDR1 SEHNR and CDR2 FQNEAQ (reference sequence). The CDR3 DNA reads TGTGCCAGCAGCTTAGATTCCGAGCAGTACTTC. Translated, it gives CASSLDSEQYF.

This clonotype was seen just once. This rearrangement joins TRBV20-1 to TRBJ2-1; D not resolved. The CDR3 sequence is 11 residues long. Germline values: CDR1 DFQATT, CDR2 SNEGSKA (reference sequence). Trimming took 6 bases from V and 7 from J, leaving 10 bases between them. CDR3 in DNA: TGCAGTGCCCCCCTAAGGAATGAGCAGTTCTTC. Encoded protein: CSAPLRNEQFF.

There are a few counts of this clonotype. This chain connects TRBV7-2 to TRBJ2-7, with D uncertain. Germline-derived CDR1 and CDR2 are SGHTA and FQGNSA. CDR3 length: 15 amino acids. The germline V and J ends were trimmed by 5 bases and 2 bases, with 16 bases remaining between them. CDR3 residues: CASSPRWAPPYEQYF. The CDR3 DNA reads TGTGCCAGCAGCCCCCGCTGGGCCCCACCCTACGAGCAGTACTTC.

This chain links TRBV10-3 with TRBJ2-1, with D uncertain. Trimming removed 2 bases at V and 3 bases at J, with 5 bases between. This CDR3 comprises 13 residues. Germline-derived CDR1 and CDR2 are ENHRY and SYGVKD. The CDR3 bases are TGTGCCATCAGTGAGATGGGCTACAATGAGCAGTTCTTC. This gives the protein CAISEMGYNEQFF.

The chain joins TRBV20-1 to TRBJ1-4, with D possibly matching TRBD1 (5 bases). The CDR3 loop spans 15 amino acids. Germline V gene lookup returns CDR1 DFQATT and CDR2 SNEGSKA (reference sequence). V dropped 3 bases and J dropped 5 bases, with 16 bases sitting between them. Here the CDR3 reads CSASLGAAGNEKLFF. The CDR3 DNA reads TGCAGTGCTAGTCTCGGGGCCGCTGGGAATGAAAAACTGTTTTTT.

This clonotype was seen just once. The CDR3, as DNA: TGCAGTGCTAGAGATGGGGCGGGAGGGCCGAACGAGCAGTACTTC. Its protein product is CSARDGAGGPNEQYF. The J gene is TRBJ2-5, the V gene TRBV20-1, with TRBD2 matching 9 bases. The DNA end is a closer match to TRBJ2-7, so the J assignment may be wrong. Germline V CDR1 and CDR2: DFQATT, SNEGSKA (reference sequence). The CDR3 sequence is 15 residues long.

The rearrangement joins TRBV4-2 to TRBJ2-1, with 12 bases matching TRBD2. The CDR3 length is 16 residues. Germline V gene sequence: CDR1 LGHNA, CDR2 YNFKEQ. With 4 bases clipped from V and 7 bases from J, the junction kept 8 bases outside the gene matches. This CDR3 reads CASSLRLAGDLNEQFF. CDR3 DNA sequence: TGTGCCAGCAGCCTTCGACTAGCGGGGGACCTTAATGAGCAGTTCTTC.

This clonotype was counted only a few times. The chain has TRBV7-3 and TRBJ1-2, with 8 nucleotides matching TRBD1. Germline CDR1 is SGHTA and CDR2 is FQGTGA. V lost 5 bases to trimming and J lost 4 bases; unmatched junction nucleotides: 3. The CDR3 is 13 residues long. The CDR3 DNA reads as TGTGCCAGCAGCCCAGGGGGCTTCTATGGCTACACCTTC. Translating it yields CASSPGGFYGYTF.

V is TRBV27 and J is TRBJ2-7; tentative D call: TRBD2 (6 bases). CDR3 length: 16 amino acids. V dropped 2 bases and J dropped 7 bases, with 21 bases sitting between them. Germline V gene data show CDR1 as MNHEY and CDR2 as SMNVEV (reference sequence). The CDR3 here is CASSLEGLGTLGEQYF. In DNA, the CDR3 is TGTGCCAGCAGTTTAGAGGGTTTAGGGACTCTTGGTGAGCAGTACTTC.

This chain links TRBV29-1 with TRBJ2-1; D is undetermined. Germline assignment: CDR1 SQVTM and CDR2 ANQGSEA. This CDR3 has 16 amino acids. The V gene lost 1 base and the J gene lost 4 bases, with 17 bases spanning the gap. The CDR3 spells CSVEVRHMRHYNEQFF. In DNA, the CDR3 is TGCAGCGTTGAAGTGAGGCATATGCGGCATTACAATGAGCAGTTCTTC.

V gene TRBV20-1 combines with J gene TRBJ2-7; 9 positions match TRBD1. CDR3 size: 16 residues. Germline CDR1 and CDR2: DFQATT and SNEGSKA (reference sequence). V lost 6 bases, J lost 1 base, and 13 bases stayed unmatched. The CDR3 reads CSAHNLRDRASYEQYF. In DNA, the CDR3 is TGCAGTGCGCATAACCTCCGGGACAGGGCATCCTACGAGCAGTACTTC.

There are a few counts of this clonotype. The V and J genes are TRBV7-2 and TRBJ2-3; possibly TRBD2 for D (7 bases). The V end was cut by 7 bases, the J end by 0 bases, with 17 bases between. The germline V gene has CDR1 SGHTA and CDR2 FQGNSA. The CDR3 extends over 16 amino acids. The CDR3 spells CASTLRGRVSTDTQYF. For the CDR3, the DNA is TGTGCCAGCACCCTAAGGGGGAGGGTTAGCACAGATACGCAGTATTTT.

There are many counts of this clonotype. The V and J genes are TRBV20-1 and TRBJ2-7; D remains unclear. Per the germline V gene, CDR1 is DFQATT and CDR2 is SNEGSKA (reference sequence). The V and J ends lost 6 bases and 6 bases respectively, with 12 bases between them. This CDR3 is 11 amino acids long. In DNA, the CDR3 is TGCAGTGCCCCCAGATCGCGCGAGCAGTACTTC. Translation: CSAPRSREQYF.

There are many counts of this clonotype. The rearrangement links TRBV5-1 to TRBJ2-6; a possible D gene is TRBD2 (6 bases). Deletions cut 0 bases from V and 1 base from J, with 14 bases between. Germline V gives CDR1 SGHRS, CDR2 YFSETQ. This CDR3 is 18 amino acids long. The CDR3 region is CASSLAGDPYSGANVLTF. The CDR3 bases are TGCGCCAGCAGCTTGGCGGGGGACCCTTATTCTGGGGCCAACGTCCTGACTTTC.

The CDR3 bases are TGTGCCAGCAGCTTACGACTTATCCAAGAGACCCAGTACTTC. Protein: CASSLRLIQETQYF. The V and J genes are TRBV7-9 and TRBJ2-5; D unclear. Between the trimmed V and J ends, which lost 2 bases and 1 base, there was a span of 8 bases. CDR3 length: 14 amino acids. Germline V gene data show CDR1 as SEHNR and CDR2 as FQNEAQ (reference sequence).

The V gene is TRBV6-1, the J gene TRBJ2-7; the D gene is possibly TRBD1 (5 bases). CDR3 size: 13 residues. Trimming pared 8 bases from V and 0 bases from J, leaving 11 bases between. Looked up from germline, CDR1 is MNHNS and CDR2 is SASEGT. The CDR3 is CASSTEDSYEQYF. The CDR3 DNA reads TGTGCCAGCTCGACAGAAGACTCCTACGAGCAGTACTTC.

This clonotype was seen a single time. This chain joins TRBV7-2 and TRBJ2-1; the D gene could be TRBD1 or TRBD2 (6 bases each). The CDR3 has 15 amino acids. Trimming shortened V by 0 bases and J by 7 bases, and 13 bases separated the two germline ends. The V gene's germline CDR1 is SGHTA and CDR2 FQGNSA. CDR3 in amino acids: CASSLAGGMSNEQFF. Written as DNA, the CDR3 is TGTGCCAGCAGCTTAGCAGGGGGGATGAGTAATGAGCAGTTCTTC.

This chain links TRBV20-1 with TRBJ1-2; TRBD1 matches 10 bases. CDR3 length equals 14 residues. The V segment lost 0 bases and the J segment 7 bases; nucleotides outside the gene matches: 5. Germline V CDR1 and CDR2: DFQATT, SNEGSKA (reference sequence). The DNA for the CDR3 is TGCAGTGCTAGAGATCCAGGACAGGGGGGTGGCTACACCTTC. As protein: CSARDPGQGGGYTF.

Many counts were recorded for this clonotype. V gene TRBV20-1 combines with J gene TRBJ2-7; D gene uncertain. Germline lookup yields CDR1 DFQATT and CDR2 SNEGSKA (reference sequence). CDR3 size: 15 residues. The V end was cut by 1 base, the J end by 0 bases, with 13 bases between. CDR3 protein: CSARALNGASYEQYF. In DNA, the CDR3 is TGCAGTGCTAGAGCCCTAAATGGAGCCTCCTACGAGCAGTACTTC.

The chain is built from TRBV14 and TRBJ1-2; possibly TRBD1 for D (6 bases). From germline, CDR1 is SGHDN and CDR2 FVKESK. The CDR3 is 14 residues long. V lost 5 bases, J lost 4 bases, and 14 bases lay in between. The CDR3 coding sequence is TGTGCCAGCAGCAGACAGGATTATGGCTATGGCTACACCTTC. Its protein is CASSRQDYGYGYTF.